This is a list of T cell receptor beta chains from one sample in a study of T cells in Graves' hyperthyroidism and ophthalmopathy. TCRdb analysed the multiplex PCR reads with MiXCR anew, one entry per CDR3 protein. The top ten hold 8.4% of the sample, which has fewer than 800,000 distinct CDR3 sequences, about 17% seen once. Sequenced sample: blood. Receptors were obtained from a young man with Graves' hyperthyroidism. Both conserved end residues are part of each CDR3. A D gene is named only where the DNA matches it firmly. The size of a clone is reported for some rows only, either as once, few or many, or as a class for expanded clones.

TRBV28	TRBJ2-7	21	TRBD2	.	TGTGCCAGCAGTTTTACCCAAGGCGGGACTAGCGGGAGGGCCGGAATCTACGAGCAGTACTTC	CASSFTQGGTSGRAGIYEQYF
TRBV18	TRBJ2-1	18	TRBD2	many	TGTGCCAGCTCACCTGCTAGCGGGGCCTTAAGCTCCTACAATGAGCAGTTCTTC	CASSPASGALSSYNEQFF
TRBV2	TRBJ1-4	12	.	many	TGTGCCAGCAGTGAAGCGGCAGAAAAACTGTTTTTT	CASSEAAEKLFF
TRBV6-5	TRBJ2-3	18	.	.	TGTGCCAGCAGTTACCGCTTTGGGGGCGCAAAGGGGCAAGATACGCAGTATTTT	CASSYRFGGAKGQDTQYF
TRBV2	TRBJ2-7	15	.	.	TGTGCCAGCAGCTTTACCCGACAAATGGTAAACGAGCAGTACTTC	CASSFTRQMVNEQYF
TRBV7-8	TRBJ1-4	15	TRBD1	few	TGTGCCAGCTCCTTTTACAGGGGGCAGGGTGAAAAACTGTTTTTT	CASSFYRGQGEKLFF
TRBV9	TRBJ1-2	15	.	few	TGTGCCAGCACCCAAACAGGGATTTCCAACTATGGCTACACCTTC	CASTQTGISNYGYTF
TRBV12-3/TRBV12-4	TRBJ2-3	15	TRBD2	many	TGTGCCAGCAGTTTGTGGCGGGGGGCTGGTGATACGCAGTATTTT	CASSLWRGAGDTQYF
TRBV12-3/TRBV12-4	TRBJ2-7	13	.	many	TGTGCCAGCAGTCCAAGCAGACGGTACGAGCAGTACTTC	CASSPSRRYEQYF
TRBV6-2/TRBV6-3	TRBJ2-1	14	TRBD2	.	TGTGCCAGCAGGCTAGCGGGAGATCTGAATGAGCAGTTCTTC	CASRLAGDLNEQFF
TRBV20-1	TRBJ2-1	14	TRBD1	.	TGCAGTGCTAGCCGGACAGGGGCAGCGAGAGAGCAGTTCTTC	CSASRTGAAREQFF
TRBV24-1	TRBJ2-1	18	TRBD2	many	TGTGCCACCAGTGATCCCGGGGGGAGCGGGAGAGGAACGGATGAGCAGTTCTTC	CATSDPGGSGRGTDEQFF
TRBV7-2	TRBJ2-7	17	TRBD2	many	TGTGCCAGCAGCTTAGGGGCCCTAGCGGGAGGCCCTTCCGAGCAGTACTTC	CASSLGALAGGPSEQYF
TRBV28	TRBJ2-2	16	.	few	TGTGCCAGCAGTTCCCCACGACCGTGGAACACCGGGGAGCTGTTTTTT	CASSSPRPWNTGELFF
TRBV18	TRBJ2-1	15	.	many	TGTGCCAGCTCACCCCTAACCTCTAGCAGTTCTGAGCAGTTCTTC	CASSPLTSSSSEQFF
TRBV20-1	TRBJ2-1	16	TRBD2	many	TGCAGTGCTAGAGATCGGGGGCTAGCGGGAAAGAATGAGCAGTTCTTC	CSARDRGLAGKNEQFF
TRBV20-1	TRBJ1-2	12	TRBD1	.	TGCAGTGCAGACAGGGGTGAGAATGGCTACACCTTC	CSADRGENGYTF
TRBV28	TRBJ2-4	15	.	.	TGTGCCAGCAGTTTCCGGACAGTAGCCAAAAACATTCAGTACTTC	CASSFRTVAKNIQYF
TRBV6-2/TRBV6-3	TRBJ1-5	14	TRBD1	many	TGTGCCAGCAAGGGACAGGGAGGAAATCAGCCCCAGCATTTT	CASKGQGGNQPQHF
TRBV12-3/TRBV12-4	TRBJ1-5	15	.	once	TGTGCCAGCACCGTCACCGGGGATAGCAATCAGCCCCAGCATTTT	CASTVTGDSNQPQHF
TRBV28	TRBJ2-7	16	TRBD1	many	TGTGCCAGCAGTTCACACCGGGACAGGGCGACCTACGAGCAGTACTTC	CASSSHRDRATYEQYF
TRBV20-1	TRBJ2-7	11	.	.	TGCAGTGCTAGAGATCGGGGCGAGCAGTACTTC	CSARDRGEQYF
TRBV7-6	TRBJ2-7	13	.	many	TGTGCCAGCAGCTTAGAACAGGTTGGGGAGCAGTACTTC	CASSLEQVGEQYF
TRBV20-1	TRBJ1-6	17	.	few	TGCAGTGCTAGTAGATTCCTCGGGGCATGGGATAATTCACCCCTCCACTTT	CSASRFLGAWDNSPLHF
TRBV12-3/TRBV12-4	TRBJ2-3	15	TRBD1	.	TGTGCCAGCAGTTTAAGGGACAGCAGCACAGATACGCAGTATTTT	CASSLRDSSTDTQYF
TRBV12-5	TRBJ2-1	16	.	few	TGTGCTAGTGGTTTCGGGTGGGACATTACCTACAATGAGCAGTTCTTC	CASGFGWDITYNEQFF
TRBV20-1	TRBJ2-7	13	TRBD1	.	TGCAGTGCCGCGACAGGGGCCACCTCATTGCAGTACTTC	CSAATGATSLQYF
TRBV29-1	TRBJ2-1	16	.	many	TGCAGCGTTGAAGGCTCTTCTAGCATCTCCTACAATGAGCAGTTCTTC	CSVEGSSSISYNEQFF
TRBV7-9	TRBJ2-7	17	TRBD1	.	TGTGCCAGCAGCTTTTGGGGTGGGGGACAGTCCTCCTACGAGCAGTACTTC	CASSFWGGGQSSYEQYF
TRBV2	TRBJ2-5	16	.	many	TGTGCCAGCAGTGAACCCCTGTCGGGCGGCCAAGAGACCCAGTACTTC	CASSEPLSGGQETQYF
TRBV7-2	TRBJ2-1	14	.	.	TGTGCCAGCAGAGGTGGCCACTACCCCGGTGAGCAGTTCTTC	CASRGGHYPGEQFF
TRBV20-1	TRBJ2-1	15	TRBD2	.	TGCAGTGCTAGAGAGGCTAGCGGGACATACAATGAGCAGTTCTTC	CSAREASGTYNEQFF
TRBV28	TRBJ2-7	14	.	.	TGTTCCAGCAGTTTTGGGCGCAGGACCTACGAGCAGTACTTC	CSSSFGRRTYEQYF
TRBV6-1	TRBJ2-3	14	.	many	TGTGCCAGCAAGGACACGGAGCGTGGGGGTACGCAGTATTTT	CASKDTERGGTQYF
TRBV27	TRBJ1-6	19	.	many	TGTGCCAGCAGTTCTCGGGCCCGAGAGGGTCTCTCCTATAATTCACCCCTCCACTTT	CASSSRAREGLSYNSPLHF
TRBV5-1	TRBJ2-2	16	.	.	TGCGCCAGCAAGCCCCGAGCGGGACAAAACACCGGGGAGCTGTTTTTT	CASKPRAGQNTGELFF
TRBV28	TRBJ2-7	15	TRBD1	many	TGTGCCAGCAGCCCACGACAGGGGGCCATTGGTGAGCAGTACTTC	CASSPRQGAIGEQYF
TRBV18	TRBJ1-2	13	.	many	TGTGCCAGCTCCCCTTCCCTGAACTATGGCTACACCTTC	CASSPSLNYGYTF
TRBV18	TRBJ2-7	14	.	few	TGTGCCAGCTCACACCGGGACAAACCCTACGAGCAGTACTTC	CASSHRDKPYEQYF
TRBV20-1	TRBJ2-5	13	.	many	TGCAGTGCCCGGACAACAGGGAGGGAGACCCAGTACTTC	CSARTTGRETQYF
TRBV7-9	TRBJ1-6	12	.	many	TGTGCCAGCAGCTGGGGGGCCTCACCCCTCCACTTT	CASSWGASPLHF
TRBV29-1	TRBJ2-3	13	.	.	TGCAGCGTTGGTCAGCATCTCACAGATACGCAGTATTTT	CSVGQHLTDTQYF
TRBV28	TRBJ1-5	16	TRBD1	.	TGTGCCAGCACCCTAGTCCCCGGGACAGGGATACAGCCCCAGCATTTT	CASTLVPGTGIQPQHF
TRBV19	TRBJ2-1	15	.	few	TGTGCCAGTAGCGAACTAGGAGGGTTTTACAATGAGCAGTTCTTC	CASSELGGFYNEQFF
TRBV28	TRBJ2-1	16	TRBD2	many	TGTGCCAGCAGAACCCTGGGACTAGCCCCCTACAATGAGCAGTTCTTC	CASRTLGLAPYNEQFF
TRBV2	TRBJ2-3	12	.	.	TGTGCCAGCAGTGAAGCGCCAGATACGCAGTATTTT	CASSEAPDTQYF
TRBV15	TRBJ2-2	14	.	.	TGTGCCACCAGCAGAGGACTAGGGGCCGGGGAGCTGTTTTTT	CATSRGLGAGELFF
TRBV7-9	TRBJ1-1	19	.	.	TGTGCCAGCAGCCCCGAGGCTAACACAGGGTTTTTTAGGAACACTGAAGCTTTCTTT	CASSPEANTGFFRNTEAFF
TRBV19	TRBJ1-2	13	TRBD1	.	TGTGCCAGTAGTACACAGGGGAACTATGGCTACACCTTC	CASSTQGNYGYTF
TRBV19	TRBJ2-5	17	TRBD2	few	TGTGCCAGTAGTGTCCGACTAGCGGGAGGGTTCCAAGAGACCCAGTACTTC	CASSVRLAGGFQETQYF
TRBV28	TRBJ1-2	12	.	few	TGTGCCAGCTGCAAACCTGGCTATGGCTACACCTTC	CASCKPGYGYTF
TRBV11-3	TRBJ2-3	16	.	.	TGTGCCAGCAGCCCCCGGGGCGGGCAGGGCACAGATACGCAGTATTTT	CASSPRGGQGTDTQYF
TRBV30	TRBJ2-4	19	TRBD2	few	TGTGCCTGGAGACCGCTAGCGGGAGGCCAATCCCCCACCAAAAACATTCAGTACTTC	CAWRPLAGGQSPTKNIQYF
TRBV7-3	TRBJ2-1	17	.	few	TGTGCCAGCAGCTTACGAGCTGGGCGCAGTCTCTACAATGAGCAGTTCTTC	CASSLRAGRSLYNEQFF
TRBV30	TRBJ2-7	13	.	many	TGTGCCTGGAGTTCTCAGGGATGGTACGAGCAGTACTTC	CAWSSQGWYEQYF
TRBV24-1	TRBJ2-7	14	.	many	TGTGCCACCAGTGATGGGAAACAGTCCTACGAGCAGTACTTC	CATSDGKQSYEQYF
TRBV6-7	TRBJ2-7	15	.	few	TGTGCCAGCAGCAAACGACCTCGCGAACTCTACGAGCAGTACTTC	CASSKRPRELYEQYF